This T cell receptor (beta chain) was recovered during a study of shared clonotypes between healthy human individuals (dated by TCRdb to the early 2020s). Turning to the overall study: The cohort comprised two women and a few men aged 18 to 49 years. Leukapheresis yielded between about 0.8 and 9.5 billion PBMCs per donor. To increase sequencing depth and limit assay-specific biases, TCR repertoire library preparation and sequencing were carried out by different laboratories using diverse techniques. To estimate repertoire size and how much clonotypes are shared between individuals, the study performed deep sequencing of blood TCR repertoires from a few healthy adults. For each donor, CD4 naive and CD4 memory were each given three plates, CD8 naive was given two plates, and CD8 memory was given one plate.

Notes on this clone: Its antigen is unknown. Base quality data are lacking; no much larger clone is found one base away.

TCR CDR3 regions were amplified from genomic DNA by multiplex PCR using the deep immunoSEQ assay. Extracted genomic DNA from each cell subset was spread evenly across all wells of several immunoSEQ 96-well plates, with each plate serving as a replicate. For sorted subsets, around 200 ng genomic DNA, equal to 25,000 to 35,000 T cell genomes, was loaded into each replicate PCR. Purified libraries were quantified with a Qubit 3.0 fluorometer, sized on a Bioanalyzer 2100, and re-quantified with the KAPA Library Quantification kit. Each immunoSEQ 96-well plate was sequenced on its own single-read 150-cycle Illumina NextSeq 550 flow cell. On the study's bioinformatics: Because the immunoSEQ output held only junctional sequences and lacked quality scores, the filtering could not match the filtering applied to full-length reads. To assign V/J genes and CDR3, sequences were annotated using PyIR, a Python wrapper for IgBLAST v1.9, with IMGT germline references. Reads were removed for weak V/J assignments (E-value above 1e-6), missing CDR3, stop codons, out-of-frame junctions, or ambiguous translated residues. V3J clonotypes were defined as sequences sharing the same inferred V gene, J gene, and CDR3 amino acid sequence. Percentage overlap between repertoires was computed as shared unique clonotypes divided by the size of the smaller repertoire. Richness of each repertoire was evaluated using RTK rarefaction, the Chao1 estimator, and Recon v2.1 estimates of unobserved clonotypes. For all TCRbeta clonotypes obtained by the gDNA method from a few donors, generation probabilities were computed with OLGA. Imported from immuneACCESS, the table was reduced by TCRdb to in-frame sequences with V and J called. These copies leave out some clones; in studies compared against another copy, an unresolved V gene accounts for under half, and the cause of the remainder is not known. V and J calls and clone size follow that table, whereas D and trimming were derived from the DNA. The sample profile shows around 2,000,000 clones; approximately 95% of them were found once. The ten largest clonotypes hold 0.9% to 1.5% of the sample.

Study-wide conclusions, independent of this receptor: The small number of donors limited the genetic and exposure-history diversity represented. About 5% of naive CD4, 3% to 4% of naive CD8, approximately 2.2% of memory CD4, and 0.4% of memory CD8 clonotypes were shared across several donors. Naive subsets generally had larger estimated clonotype richness than memory subsets did. Even with the large sequencing depth, rarefaction of the sorted-subset datasets indicated that sequencing was incomplete. Compared with non-shared clonotypes, clonotypes shared by all four sorted-subset donors had higher generation probabilities. Sampling was restricted to blood, and TCR repertoires in tissues likely differ from the TCR repertoires found in blood. Pairwise subsampling led to the expectation that sequencing depth would affect the degree of clonotype sharing among donors.

CD8 naive samples were obtained by positive selection for CCR7 among CD45RO-negative cells, yielding a CD45RA+CCR7+ population from which TemRA cells were excluded. Healthy HIV-negative adults with no recently reported acute infections or vaccinations were included as donors. Every donor was a Caucasian adult residing in Nashville, Tennessee, USA. Blood was obtained by leukapheresis, after which PBMCs were separated by Ficoll-Histopaque density gradient centrifugation and cryopreserved in liquid nitrogen vapor phase. Analytical flow cytometry was used to check the purity and quantity of every magnetically sorted T cell population. Genomic DNA was isolated from every sorted fraction and measured by UV absorbance on a Nanodrop 2000c. The germline V gene (reference sequence) supplies CDR1 MNHEY and CDR2 SMNVEV. Deletion took 2 bases off V and 8 bases off J, with a span of 15 bases between the germline ends. The cysteine opens and the phenylalanine closes a CDR3 of 14 amino acids. The retained sequence is limited to the CDR3, 42 bases, with the frame set at the first base.

The sequencing input was naive CD8+ T cells sorted from blood. What the cell subset or site label conveys for this sample: CD45RA+CCR7+. This TCR was sampled from a man aged 18 to 30 in good health. The rearranged segments are TRBV27 and TRBJ1-2; the D gene remains uncertain. The bases are TGTGCCAGCAGTTTACTAGCGGGTATGGACGGCTACACCTTC. This sequence encodes CASSLLAGMDGYTF.